This paragraph covers one TCR beta chain sequence. This clonotype occurred many times. Its recognized antigen is unknown. Base qualities are not at hand, and no much larger clone is one base apart. Library construction relied on PCR. The sequencer listed for this sample is Illumina HiSeq 2500. To normalize quantification of the TCRbeta repertoire, the TCR libraries were built with molecular barcoding that relied on unique molecular identifiers. The raw public data were reprocessed by TCRdb itself: fastp quality trimming at Q25, MiXCR clonotype calling, in-frame beta chains only. Records with the same CDR3 protein are collapsed into one entry carrying the most frequent genes and DNA. Present in this sample are more than 200,000 distinct CDR3 sequences, approximately 9.9% of which were seen just once. The ten largest clones capture approximately 5% of the sample. For CDR1 and CDR2, the germline V gene lists SQVTM and ANQGSEA. The CDR3 goes from the cysteine to the phenylalanine over 11 residues. The DNA shown is the 33-base CDR3, in frame from base 1. Cut back by 1 base and 2 bases, the V and J ends lie 2 bases apart.

This entry is derived from a study of T-cell reconstitution after alpha-beta-depleted transplantation in children (dated by TCRdb to about 2016). Turning to the overall study: The study quantitatively tracked T-cell immune reconstitution after TCRalphabeta/CD19-depleted allogeneic hematopoietic cell transplantation in children using TCR repertoire profiling.

The TCR comes from a human donor who donated a stem cell graft to a child with SCID. This specimen consisted of PBMCs from the stem cell graft donor, obtained from the stem cell graft. This chain is built from TRBV29-1 and TRBJ1-1; no D gene can be assigned with confidence. The base sequence is TGCAGCGTTGAAGGAAACACTGAAGCTTTCTTT. It specifies CSVEGNTEAFF.